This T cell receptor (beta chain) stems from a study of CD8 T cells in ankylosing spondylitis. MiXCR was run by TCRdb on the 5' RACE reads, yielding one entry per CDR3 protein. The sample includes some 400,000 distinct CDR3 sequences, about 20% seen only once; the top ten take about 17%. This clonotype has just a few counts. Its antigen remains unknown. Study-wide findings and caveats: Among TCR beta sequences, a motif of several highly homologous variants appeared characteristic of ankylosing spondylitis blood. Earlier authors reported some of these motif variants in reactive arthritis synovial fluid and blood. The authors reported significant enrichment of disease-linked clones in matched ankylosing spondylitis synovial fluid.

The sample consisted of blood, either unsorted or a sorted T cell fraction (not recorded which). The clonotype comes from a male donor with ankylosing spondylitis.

Here the CDR3 DNA reads TGTGCCAGCAGCCGTGCGGTTAACGCGAACACCGGGGAGCTGTTTTTT. Its protein product is CASSRAVNANTGELFF. This chain joins TRBV7-9 and TRBJ2-2; the D is unclear. CDR1 is SEHNR and CDR2 is FQNEAQ in the germline V gene (reference sequence). V lost 5 bases to trimming and J lost 0 bases, with 13 bases between them. CDR3 size: 16 residues.